This T cell receptor beta chain was sequenced in a study of blood T cells in healthy people across ages. Notes on the study in general: It was held that diversity estimates obtained from one million T cells represented underestimates.

Staff drew ten milliliters of peripheral blood from each donor. About this clonotype itself: Its antigen remains unknown. A much larger clone sits a single nucleotide away, making a read error possible.

For the second PCR, which ran for about 7 to 11 cycles, a sample-barcoded 5' primer and a J-beta primer mix were used. Each CDR3 protein is one row after TCRdb ran MiXCR on the 5' RACE reads. The sample includes roughly 1,700,000 distinct CDR3 sequences, roughly 30% of them seen just once. The CDR3 loop spans 12 amino acids. CDR1 and CDR2 (germline): SGDLS, YYNGEE. V trimming: 5 bases; J trimming: 8 bases; junction bases outside the gene matches: 1. This sequence originates from a woman aged 30 to 39 in good health. Sequencing used blood. This rearrangement joins TRBV9 to TRBJ2-4, with 10 bases fitting TRBD1. The CDR3: CASRGTGDIQYF. The CDR3 DNA reads TGTGCCAGCAGGGGGACAGGGGACATTCAGTACTTC.